This entry features one TCR beta chain sequence. The data stem from a study of blood T cell repertoires in COVID-19. Across the whole study: Sites across the United States, Italy and Spain contributed samples from acute and convalescent COVID-19. PBMCs, B-cell-depleted T cells, or T cells were the source of the cDNA or gDNA that made up the material.

Original processing methods: The authors estimated nucleated cell counts from reference gene primer amplification. Sequenced by immunoSEQ multiplex PCR; TCRdb stores in-frame clones only, minus some. V, J and clone size derive from that table, while D and trimming were established from the DNA sequence. The sample includes approximately 26,000 clones, around 90% of them seen just once. The TCR sequence derives from a woman aged 55-70 years with active COVID-19. Sequencing used peripheral blood.

This chain's CDR3 is CASSLGVVTDTQYF. The CDR3 DNA reads as TGTGCCAGCAGCTTAGGTGTAGTCACAGATACGCAGTATTTT. The V call is TRBV7-8, the J call TRBJ2-3, with D hard to call. CDR1 SGHVS and CDR2 FQNEAQ come from the germline V gene. V was trimmed by 1 base and J by 2 bases, leaving 7 bases between them. The CDR3 has 14 amino acids. The variable domain in full, with the rest retrieved from reference TRBV7-8 and TRBJ2-3, is GAGVSQSPRYKVAKRGQDVALRCDPISGHVSLFWYQQALGQGPEFLTYFQNEAQLDKSGLPSDRFFAERPEGSVSTLKIQRTQQEDSAVYLCASSLGVVTDTQYFGPGTRLTVL.